These T cell receptor beta chains were read from a single sample in a study of blood T cell repertoires in COVID-19. Some clones are missing from TCRdb's copy, which holds only in-frame ones; the method was immunoSEQ multiplex PCR. The profile shows a few hundred thousand clones, about nine tenths of them singletons. The sequenced sample was peripheral blood. These receptors were obtained from a woman in her forties who had recovered from COVID-19. Each CDR3 is given with its conserved first and last residue. A D gene is named only where the DNA matches it firmly. For some rows the clone size is stated as once, few or many, or as a class when expanded; others skip it.

clone size | J gene | D gene | V gene | CDR3 DNA | CDR3 protein
NA | TRBJ1-6 | NA | TRBV19 | TGTGCCAGTAGGGCGGCCGGGGATTCACCCCTCCACTTT | CASRAAGDSPLHF
NA | TRBJ2-3 | TRBD2 | TRBV5-1 | TGCGCCAGCCTTGATAGCGGGCGAAGCACAGATACGCAGTATTTT | CASLDSGRSTDTQYF
few | TRBJ1-1 | NA | TRBV7-9 | TGTGCCAGCAGCTTATTCGGGGGTTACAGTGAAGCTTTCTTT | CASSLFGGYSEAFF
NA | TRBJ2-1 | TRBD2 | TRBV30 | TGTGCCTGGAGCCGCGGGGGGCCCGATGAGCAGTTCTTC | CAWSRGGPDEQFF
few | TRBJ2-2 | TRBD1 | TRBV11-1 | TGTGCCAGCAGCCAAGACTCGGACAGGGGGGAGCTGTTTTTT | CASSQDSDRGELFF
NA | TRBJ1-4 | NA | TRBV28 | TGTGCCAGCAGTCTCTTCACAGGGACCACTAATGAAAAACTGTTTTTT | CASSLFTGTTNEKLFF
NA | TRBJ1-2 | NA | TRBV28 | TGTGCCAGCAGTCCCAGCTATGGCTACACCTTC | CASSPSYGYTF
NA | TRBJ2-5 | TRBD1 | TRBV5-1 | TGCGCCAGCAGCTTGACAGGGGGCCCCCAAGAGACCCAGTACTTC | CASSLTGGPQETQYF
NA | TRBJ2-7 | NA | TRBV3-1/TRBV3-2 | TGTGCCAGCAGCCAAGGCTCGGTCTCCTACGAGCAGTACTTC | CASSQGSVSYEQYF
NA | TRBJ1-4 | TRBD1 | TRBV10-3 | TGTGCCACCCAGACAGGGGTCGGGGAAAAACTGTTTTTT | CATQTGVGEKLFF
NA | TRBJ2-3 | TRBD2 | TRBV10-3 | TGTGCCACCCAACTAGCGGGAATCACAGATACGCAGTATTTT | CATQLAGITDTQYF
NA | TRBJ2-2 | NA | TRBV24-1 | TGTGCCACCAGTGATTCCACATACACCGGGGAGCTGTTTTTT | CATSDSTYTGELFF
NA | TRBJ1-2 | NA | TRBV3-1/TRBV3-2 | TGTGCCAGCAGCCAAGATGGCGGTAGAGATGGCTACACCTTC | CASSQDGGRDGYTF
NA | TRBJ2-7 | TRBD2 | TRBV3-1/TRBV3-2 | TGTGCCAGCAGCCCCCGGGGGACTAGCGGGAACCACGAGCAGTACTTC | CASSPRGTSGNHEQYF
NA | TRBJ2-5 | TRBD2 | TRBV6-5 | TGTGCCAGCAGTCTAGCGGGAGGGCAAGAGACCCAGTACTTC | CASSLAGGQETQYF
once | TRBJ1-6 | TRBD1 | TRBV2 | TGTGCCAGCAGCCTTTTGGGGGACAGCGCGGGACGTGGCCTCCACTTT | CASSLLGDSAGRGLHF
NA | TRBJ2-7 | TRBD2 | TRBV6-1 | TGTGCCAGCAGTGATACCGACGCGGGAGCCGGCGAGCAGTACTTC | CASSDTDAGAGEQYF
NA | TRBJ1-5 | NA | TRBV9 | TGTGCCAGCAGCGTCGACAGTAGCAATCAGCCCCAGCATTTT | CASSVDSSNQPQHF
NA | TRBJ2-2 | NA | TRBV5-4 | TGTGCCAGCAGCTTGGACTACTACACCGGGGAGCTGTTTTTT | CASSLDYYTGELFF
NA | TRBJ1-6 | NA | TRBV2 | TGTGCCAGCAGTCCCCTGGGAGTGGATAATTCACCCCTCCACTTT | CASSPLGVDNSPLHF
NA | TRBJ1-1 | NA | TRBV6-2/TRBV6-3 | TGTGCCAGCAGTTACGGGGGGATTGAAGCTTTCTTT | CASSYGGIEAFF
NA | TRBJ1-2 | NA | TRBV23-1 | TGCGCCAGCAGGCCAGGGCAGGGGAAAACTAACTATGGCTACACCTTC | CASRPGQGKTNYGYTF
NA | TRBJ2-7 | TRBD1 | TRBV27 | TGTGCCAGCAGTTTGTTACAGGGGGCCTACGAGCAGTACTTC | CASSLLQGAYEQYF
NA | TRBJ2-3 | NA | TRBV3-1/TRBV3-2 | TGTGCCAGCAGTGGCCCGGGAGTGAGCACAGATACGCAGTATTTT | CASSGPGVSTDTQYF
NA | TRBJ1-6 | NA | TRBV24-1 | TGTGCCACCAGAGGGGCCGAAAATTCACCCCTCCACTTT | CATRGAENSPLHF
NA | TRBJ2-1 | NA | TRBV7-2 | TGTGCCAGCAGCTTTGTTCTCAATGAGCAGTTCTTC | CASSFVLNEQFF
few | TRBJ1-5 | TRBD1 | TRBV12-3/TRBV12-4 | TGTGCCAGCAGTCCGGGACAGAATCAGCCCCAGCATTTT | CASSPGQNQPQHF
NA | TRBJ1-5 | TRBD1 | TRBV5-5 | TGTGCCAGCAGCTCTGGCCCAGGGGGCCAGCCCCAGCATTTT | CASSSGPGGQPQHF
few | TRBJ2-2 | NA | TRBV2 | TGTGCCAGCAGTGTTTCTGGGCGGGACGGGGAGCTGTTTTTT | CASSVSGRDGELFF
NA | TRBJ1-5 | NA | TRBV6-6 | TGTGCCAGCAGTACCCAACAGGATAGCAATCAGCCCCAGCATTTT | CASSTQQDSNQPQHF
NA | TRBJ1-2 | TRBD1 | TRBV6-1 | TGTGCCAGCAGTGACTACAGGGGAAAGGTTAACTATGGCTACACCTTC | CASSDYRGKVNYGYTF
NA | TRBJ2-4 | TRBD2 | TRBV6-7 | TGTGCCAGCAGTTACGGTCGGCTAGCGGGACCCTACGCTTCTCCCGGGCCCAAAAACATTCAGTACTTC | CASSYGRLAGPYASPGPKNIQYF
NA | TRBJ1-2 | TRBD1 | TRBV5-4 | TGTGCCAGCAGCGTTTGGACAGGATCAGTCTACACCTTC | CASSVWTGSVYTF
NA | TRBJ1-6 | NA | TRBV3-1/TRBV3-2 | TGTGCCAGCAGCCAAGCTTACAGTTCACCCCTCCACTTT | CASSQAYSSPLHF
NA | TRBJ2-3 | TRBD2 | TRBV3-1/TRBV3-2 | TGTGCCAGCAGCCCGCGGACTAGCGCAAGCACAGATACGCAGTATTTT | CASSPRTSASTDTQYF
NA | TRBJ1-1 | NA | TRBV19 | TGTGCCAGTAGCACAGTTCCGAACACTGAAGCTTTCTTT | CASSTVPNTEAFF
NA | TRBJ1-2 | NA | TRBV5-1 | TGCGCCAGCGGGGGGGACTATGGCTACACCTTC | CASGGDYGYTF
NA | TRBJ2-5 | TRBD2 | TRBV28 | TGTGCCAGCAGGCCTAGCGGACAAGAGACCCAGTACTTC | CASRPSGQETQYF
NA | TRBJ2-6 | TRBD1 | TRBV28 | TGTGCCAGCGGACAGGGGGGCTCTGGGGCCAACGTCCTGACTTTC | CASGQGGSGANVLTF
few | TRBJ2-1 | TRBD2 | TRBV10-2 | TGCGCCAGCAGTGACGGTCTAGCGGGAGGGTCTTACAATGAGCAGTTCTTC | CASSDGLAGGSYNEQFF
NA | TRBJ2-1 | NA | TRBV3-1/TRBV3-2 | TGTGCCAGCAGCCAAGATGGTAACAGCGGAAACAATGAGCAGTTCTTC | CASSQDGNSGNNEQFF
few | TRBJ1-2 | TRBD1 | TRBV5-5 | TGTGCCAGCAGCCTCGGGACAGGGCTCTATGGCTACACCTTC | CASSLGTGLYGYTF
NA | TRBJ1-5 | NA | TRBV6-1 | TGTGCCAGCAGTGAACTTGGGGCAGGGCCGAATCAGCCCCAGCATTTT | CASSELGAGPNQPQHF
NA | TRBJ1-3 | TRBD1 | TRBV7-9 | TGTGCCAGCAGCGTAGGGACAGGGGGCTCCAAACGCTCTGGAAACACCATATATTTT | CASSVGTGGSKRSGNTIYF
NA | TRBJ1-2 | NA | TRBV25-1 | TGTGCCAGCAGCTACAGAGCTAACTATGGCTACACCTTC | CASSYRANYGYTF
NA | TRBJ2-5 | NA | TRBV5-1 | TGCGCCAGCAGCTTGAACTCCCGAGAGACCCAGTACTTC | CASSLNSRETQYF
NA | TRBJ1-2 | NA | TRBV24-1 | TGTGCCACCAGTGAAGGAAGGGGTGGATCCTATGGCTACACTTTC | CATSEGRGGSYGYTF
NA | TRBJ2-3 | TRBD2 | TRBV5-4 | TGTGCCAGCAGCACCGGACTAGCGGGGATCGTGGATACGCAGTATTTT | CASSTGLAGIVDTQYF
NA | TRBJ2-2 | NA | TRBV5-4 | TGTGCCAGCAGCTTAGAGCGAACCGCGAACACCGGGGAGCTGTTTTTT | CASSLERTANTGELFF
few | TRBJ2-7 | NA | TRBV27 | TGTGCCAGCAGTCCCAAGAACAGGGTTTACGAGCAGTACTTC | CASSPKNRVYEQYF